The 27 T cell receptor beta chains given below trace back to one sample, sequenced in a study of shared clonotypes between healthy human individuals. Naive CD8 isolation took CD45RO-negative cells positively selected for CCR7 and excluded terminally differentiated effector memory CD45RA+ cells. The protocol was immunoSEQ multiplex PCR, while the TCRdb copy is restricted to in-frame clones and leaves out a portion. The table lists millions of clones, about 95% of them singletons. Input material: naive CD8+ T cells sorted from blood. The receptors derive from a man aged 18-30 years in good health.

This chain connects TRBV7-9 to TRBJ1-1; the D is unclear. V dropped 0 bases and J dropped 0 bases, with 11 bases sitting between them. This CDR3 contains 16 residues. Germline V gene lookup returns CDR1 SEHNR and CDR2 FQNEAQ (reference sequence). The CDR3 nucleotides are TGTGCCAGCAGCTTAGCGGACCTTACGTTGAACACTGAAGCTTTCTTT. Its translation is CASSLADLTLNTEAFF.

The chain joins TRBV7-9 to TRBJ1-3; D call uncertain. V lost 2 bases and J 0 bases, leaving 8 bases between the germline ends. The CDR3 consists of 15 residues. CDR1 is SEHNR, CDR2 FQNEAQ, per germline (reference sequence). Here the CDR3 reads CASSLSQTSGNTIYF. The CDR3 DNA reads TGTGCCAGCAGCTTATCCCAAACCTCTGGAAACACCATATATTTT. Complete variable domain (other parts from reference TRBV7-9 and TRBJ1-3): DTGVSQNPRHKITKRGQNVTFRCDPISEHNRLYWYRQTLGQGPEFLTYFQNEAQLEKSRLLSDRFSAERPKGSFSTLEIQRTEQGDSAMYLCASSLSQTSGNTIYFGEGSWLTVV.

The CDR3 region has the DNA TGTGCCAGCAGTTCCGGGACAGGATCCCACGAGCAGTACTTC. This translates into CASSSGTGSHEQYF. V gene TRBV28 combines with J gene TRBJ2-7; 8 bases match TRBD1. The CDR3 consists of 14 residues. V trimming: 4 bases; J trimming: 5 bases; junction bases outside the gene matches: 7. Germline V gives CDR1 MDHEN, CDR2 SYDVKM.

On this clone itself: Other DNA sequences in the sample encode the same CDR3. The chain is built from TRBV27 and TRBJ2-3, with D perhaps TRBD2 (5 bases). The CDR3 has 13 residues. Germline CDR1 reads MNHEY; CDR2 reads SMNVEV (reference sequence). The V end was cut by 3 bases, the J end by 4 bases, with 8 bases between. The CDR3 sequence is CASSFGDSDTQYF. The CDR3 nucleotides are TGTGCCAGCAGTTTCGGGGATTCAGATACGCAGTATTTT.

This chain joins TRBV5-4 and TRBJ2-1, with TRBD2 matching over 12 bases. V dropped 3 bases and J dropped 8; count of bases not matched to a gene: 6. This CDR3 region has 15 residues. The germline gives CDR1 SGHNT, CDR2 YYREEE (reference sequence). As DNA, the CDR3 is TGTGCCAGCAGCTCGACTAGCGGGGGAGTAGATGAGCAGTTCTTC. Translation gives CASSSTSGGVDEQFF.

The rearrangement joins TRBV6-1 to TRBJ2-2; 10 bases are shared with TRBD1. CDR3 size: 18 residues. Trimming at V came to 4 bases and at J to 6 bases, leaving 14 bases not matched to a gene. Germline lookup yields CDR1 MNHNS and CDR2 SASEGT. CDR3 loop: CASSVGIGQGGIAGELFF. CDR3 in DNA: TGTGCCAGCAGTGTTGGGATCGGACAGGGGGGTATCGCCGGGGAGCTGTTTTTT.

The CDR3 spells CASSSGISKNIQYF. The CDR3, as DNA: TGTGCCAGCAGTTCCGGGATATCAAAAAACATTCAGTACTTC. The rearrangement joins TRBV28 to TRBJ2-4; D possibly corresponds to TRBD2 (5 bases). The CDR3 has 14 amino acids. V was pared by 4 bases and J by 4 bases, with 11 bases between. Germline V gives CDR1 MDHEN, CDR2 SYDVKM.

This chain links TRBV7-8 with TRBJ2-3; 10 bases align to TRBD2. CDR1 is SGHVS and CDR2 is FQNEAQ in the germline V gene. The CDR3 loop spans 17 amino acids. V lost 2 bases to trimming and J lost 1 base; unmatched junction nucleotides: 6. The CDR3 DNA reads as TGTGCCAGCAGCTTATATAGTACTAGCGGGGGCACAGATACGCAGTATTTT. This sequence encodes CASSLYSTSGGTDTQYF.

The chain carries TRBV9 and TRBJ2-1; possible D gene TRBD2, 5 bases. Germline V gene sequence: CDR1 SGDLS, CDR2 YYNGEE. This CDR3 comprises 15 residues. Trimming removed 4 bases at V and 3 bases at J, with 14 bases between. The CDR3 nucleotides read TGTGCCAGCAGCCCCCCTCAAGCGGACTACAATGAGCAGTTCTTC. Amino acid sequence: CASSPPQADYNEQFF.

This clone was found once. The chain employs TRBV2 and TRBJ2-7; D remains unclear. This CDR3 contains 12 residues. CDR1 and CDR2 (germline): SNHLY, FYNNEI. The ends were cut back, 3 bases at V and 4 bases at J, with 7 bases in the middle. The CDR3 bases are TGTGCCAGCAGTGATGCGCTTTACGAGCAGTACTTC. Translation gives CASSDALYEQYF. Full variable domain (missing parts from reference TRBV2 and TRBJ2-7): EPEVTQTPSHQVTQMGQEVILRCVPISNHLYFYWYRQILGQKVEFLVSFYNNEISEKSEIFDDQFSVERPDGSNFTLKIRSTKLEDSAMYFCASSDALYEQYFGPGTRLTVT.

This clone was detected only a few times. Other nucleotide sequences from this sample produce the same CDR3. The chain links TRBV7-6 to TRBJ2-7; the D gene could be TRBD1 or TRBD2 (5 bases each). Germline assignment: CDR1 SGHVS and CDR2 FNYEAQ. Trimming pared 3 bases from V and 1 base from J, leaving 10 bases between. CDR3 length: 14 amino acids. The CDR3 bases are TGTGCCAGCAGCTTGGCAGGGAGTTCCTACGAGCAGTACTTC. It encodes CASSLAGSSYEQYF.

The chain employs TRBV13 and TRBJ2-7, with 12 bases identical to TRBD2. Germline assignment: CDR1 PRHDT and CDR2 FYEKMQ (reference sequence). The V segment lost 0 bases and the J segment 2 bases; nucleotides outside the gene matches: 8. This CDR3 comprises 18 residues. The CDR3, as DNA: TGTGCCAGCAGCTTAGGCCTAGCGGGAGGGACTCGGACCTACGAGCAGTACTTC. Its translation: CASSLGLAGGTRTYEQYF. Looking up the rest from reference TRBV13 and TRBJ2-7 gives the full variable domain: AAGVIQSPRHLIKEKRETATLKCYPIPRHDTVYWYQQGPGQDPQFLISFYEKMQSDKGSIPDRFSAQQFSDYHSELNMSSLELGDSALYFCASSLGLAGGTRTYEQYFGPGTRLTVT.

The chain recombines TRBV6-5 with TRBJ2-1, with 14 positions matching TRBD2. Losses at the gene ends were 4 bases for V and 6 bases for J; bases not matched to a gene: 2. The CDR3 contains 15 residues. The germline V gene has CDR1 MNHEY and CDR2 SVGAGI. The CDR3 nucleotides are TGTGCCAGCAGTTTGACTAGCGGGGGGGTCAATGAGCAGTTCTTC. Residues: CASSLTSGGVNEQFF.

This sequence joins TRBV13 and TRBJ2-7; 10 bases align to TRBD2. The CDR3 consists of 15 residues. Germline values: CDR1 PRHDT, CDR2 FYEKMQ (reference sequence). The ends lost 5 bases at V and 1 base at J; junction bases unmatched: 5. The CDR3 DNA reads TGTGCCAGCAGCCCGACTAGCGGGCCTTCCTACGAGCAGTACTTC. This encodes CASSPTSGPSYEQYF.

The chain has TRBV20-1 and TRBJ2-7; D is unclear. CDR1 is DFQATT and CDR2 is SNEGSKA in the germline V gene (reference sequence). Trimming took off 2 bases at V and 5 bases at J, with 4 bases between the two ends. The CDR3 consists of 10 residues. The CDR3 coding sequence is TGCAGTGCTAGATTCAACGAGCAGTACTTC. Encoded protein: CSARFNEQYF.

The chain links TRBV7-8 to TRBJ1-2, with 8 bases identical to TRBD1. The CDR3 is 17 amino acids. J lost 4 bases, V lost 5 bases, and 15 bases had no gene match. Looked up from germline, CDR1 is SGHVS and CDR2 is FQNEAQ. The CDR3 DNA follows: TGTGCCAGCAGCCTCAGTTATGGGACAGGAGATCTCTATGGCTACACCTTC. Translated, it gives CASSLSYGTGDLYGYTF.

This clone was detected once. The V call is TRBV5-1, the J call TRBJ2-7; no firm D call. V lost 4 bases, J lost 3 bases, and 8 bases lay in between. CDR1 SGHRS and CDR2 YFSETQ come from the germline V gene. The CDR3 spans 12 residues. Here the CDR3 DNA reads TGCGCCAGCAGCCCAGAAGACTACGAGCAGTACTTC. It encodes CASSPEDYEQYF. Complete variable domain (other parts from reference TRBV5-1 and TRBJ2-7): KAGVTQTPRYLIKTRGQQVTLSCSPISGHRSVSWYQQTPGQGLQFLFEYFSETQRNKGNFPGRFSGRQFSNSRSEMNVSTLELGDSALYLCASSPEDYEQYFGPGTRLTVT.

This chain links TRBV28 with TRBJ1-3; TRBD1 agrees at 8 bases. V lost 4 bases to trimming and J lost 4 bases; unmatched junction nucleotides: 6. Germline-derived CDR1 and CDR2 are MDHEN and SYDVKM. The CDR3 loop spans 15 amino acids. The CDR3: CASSYQGADGNTIYF. CDR3 sequence (DNA): TGTGCCAGCAGTTACCAGGGGGCAGACGGAAACACCATATATTTT.

The chain joins TRBV5-1 to TRBJ2-1, with 11 bases lining up with TRBD2. The CDR3 is made up of 18 amino acids. J lost 9 bases, V lost 4 bases, and 18 bases had no gene match. Germline-derived CDR1 and CDR2 are SGHRS and YFSETQ. The CDR3 reads CASSLEGPSGGHQGEQFF. DNA of the CDR3: TGCGCCAGCAGCCTGGAGGGCCCTAGCGGGGGGCACCAGGGTGAGCAGTTCTTC.

This clone was seen more than once but under ten times. The gene calls are TRBV6-5 and TRBJ1-5; D call uncertain. The V end was cut by 0 bases, the J end by 5 bases, with 14 bases between. Germline V CDR1 and CDR2: MNHEY, SVGAGI. This CDR3 has 16 amino acids. CDR3 sequence (DNA): TGTGCCAGCAGTTACTCAGGGCTTGACCGAGATCAGCCCCAGCATTTT. Its translation: CASSYSGLDRDQPQHF.

As to this clone: A read error may account for a junction end that differs from germline. The J gene is TRBJ2-7, the V gene TRBV11-2; D is perhaps TRBD1 (6 bases). This CDR3 is built from 13 residues. From germline, CDR1 is SGHAT and CDR2 FQNNGV. Here the CDR3 DNA reads TGTGCCAGCAGCTTAGATGCGAAGAGACAACAGGGATTC. Translation: CASSLDAKRQQGF. The whole variable domain, remainder taken from reference TRBV11-2 and TRBJ2-7, is EAGVAQSPRYKIIEKRQSVAFWCNPISGHATLYWYQQILGQGPKLLIQFQNNGVVDDSQLPKDRFSAERLKGVDSTLKIQPAKLEDSAVYLCASSLDAKRQQGFGPGTRLTVT.

This clone occurred once. The DNA of the CDR3 is TGCGCCAGCAGCTTGACGCCCGACTGGCTCGAGCAGTACTTC. Amino acid sequence: CASSLTPDWLEQYF. The V and J genes are TRBV5-1 and TRBJ2-7; D is unresolved. The V gene lost 1 base and the J gene lost 6 bases, with 14 bases spanning the gap. The CDR3 is 14 amino acids. The germline gives CDR1 SGHRS, CDR2 YFSETQ.

V is TRBV5-6 and J is TRBJ1-1, with no clear D. The CDR3 has 15 amino acids. Trimming took 2 bases from V and 0 from J, leaving 11 bases between them. Germline lookup yields CDR1 SGHDT and CDR2 YYEEEE. CDR3 nucleotides: TGTGCCAGCAGCTTAATCGCCGGGGTGAACACTGAAGCTTTCTTT. Its protein is CASSLIAGVNTEAFF. Using reference TRBV5-6 and TRBJ1-1 for the parts outside the CDR3, the full variable domain is DAGVTQSPTHLIKTRGQQVTLRCSPKSGHDTVSWYQQALGQGPQFIFQYYEEEERQRGNFPDRFSGHQFPNYSSELNVNALLLGDSALYLCASSLIAGVNTEAFFGQGTRLTVV.

As regards this clone: At the DNA level, this CDR3 is encoded by other sequences in the same sample as well. The genes are TRBV5-1 and TRBJ2-7; 10 bases align to TRBD2. The CDR3 runs 15 residues. Trimming cost V 0 bases and J 2 bases; bases outside gene matches: 2. Germline V gene lookup returns CDR1 SGHRS and CDR2 YFSETQ. The CDR3 bases are TGCGCCAGCAGCTTGGCCCTAGCGGGAGCCTACGAGCAGTACTTC. Its protein product is CASSLALAGAYEQYF.

This chain connects TRBV30 to TRBJ1-5, with D possibly matching TRBD1 (6 bases). From germline, CDR1 is GTSNPN and CDR2 SVGIG (reference sequence). Deletions cut 3 bases from V and 3 bases from J, with 12 bases between. The CDR3 loop spans 14 amino acids. The CDR3 bases are TGTGCCTGGAGCCCCGGGACATCCAATCAGCCCCAGCATTTT. Encoded protein: CAWSPGTSNQPQHF. Using reference TRBV30 and TRBJ1-5 for the parts outside the CDR3, the full variable domain is SQTIHQWPATLVQPVGSPLSLECTVEGTSNPNLYWYRQAAGRGLQLLFYSVGIGQISSEVPQNLSASRPQDRQFILSSKKLLLSDSGFYLCAWSPGTSNQPQHFGDGTRLSIL.

Remarks on this clone: At one of its ends the junction is not consistent with the germline gene, which may arise from a read error. The J gene is TRBJ2-5, the V gene TRBV5-6; TRBD1 aligns across 9 bases. The CDR3 extends over 17 amino acids. CDR1 SGHDT and CDR2 YYEEEE come from the germline V gene. CDR3 bases: TGTGCCACCAGCCAGGGACAGGGCTTATATAACCAAGAGACCCAGTACTTC. Translating gives CATSQGQGLYNQETQYF. Looking up the rest from reference TRBV5-6 and TRBJ2-5 gives the full variable domain: DAGVTQSPTHLIKTRGQQVTLRCSPKSGHDTVSWYQQALGQGPQFIFQYYEEEERQRGNFPDRFSGHQFPNYSSELNVNALLLGDSALYLCATSQGQGLYNQETQYFGPGTRLLVL.

This clone was counted a few times. This chain joins TRBV18 and TRBJ1-1; maybe TRBD1 (5 bases). The ends were cut back, 3 bases at V and 6 bases at J, with 17 bases in the middle. The CDR3 runs 15 residues. CDR1 is KGHSH and CDR2 is LQKENI in the germline V gene. The CDR3 reads CASSPTGGGVAEAFF. The CDR3 nucleotides read TGTGCCAGCTCACCGACGGGGGGTGGGGTTGCTGAAGCTTTCTTT.